This TCR beta chain originates from a study of identical twins. Findings of the study overall: Weaker excess sharing between twins was seen in beta out-of-frame sequences.

Concerning this clonotype itself: As yet, its antigen is unknown.

Addition of a universal primer site occurred through template switching, and cDNA carried unique molecular identifiers. From the 5' RACE reads, TCRdb called clonotypes with MiXCR, one entry per CDR3 protein. Here the sample spans some 660,000 distinct CDR3 sequences, less than 10% being singletons. Another study also made use of these data, one on yellow fever vaccine responses in identical twins.

Sequenced material: PBMCs. This TCR came from a woman younger than 30 in good health.

Here the CDR3 DNA reads TGTGCCAGCAGCTTAGATCAGGGATCCCAAGAGACCCAGTACTTC. It is translated as CASSLDQGSQETQYF. The genes are TRBV7-9 and TRBJ2-5; TRBD1 might be the D (5 bases). V was cut by 1 base and J by 1 base, with 10 bases left in between. This CDR3 is 15 amino acids long. Per germline, CDR1 SEHNR and CDR2 FQNEAQ (reference sequence).